This T cell receptor (beta chain) is drawn from a study of OX40 agonist ivuxolimab in advanced cancers. Study overall: The treatment was a fully human IgG2 OX40 agonist, ivuxolimab. Patients were treated with intravenous ivuxolimab, dosed at 0.01 to 10 mg/kg and infused every 2 weeks.

Autoimmune disease history or systemic immunosuppression disqualified patients. TCRdb's copy holds only in-frame clones and misses some; the assay was immunoSEQ multiplex PCR. The table has some 60,000 clones, over 80% seen once. Note on this clone: This sample includes further DNA sequences coding for the same CDR3.

The sequence was obtained from an adult with an advanced solid tumor such as melanoma, head and neck, liver or kidney cancer. This specimen consisted of CD4+ or CD8+ T cells sorted from blood, obtained in a trial of the OX40 agonist ivuxolimab.

The CDR3 spells CASSLAGETQYF. CDR3 in DNA: TGTGCCAGCAGCTTGGCCGGGGAGACCCAGTACTTC. V gene TRBV5-4 combines with J gene TRBJ2-5; no clear D gene. The CDR3 extends over 12 amino acids. The V gene's germline CDR1 is SGHNT and CDR2 YYREEE (reference sequence). Trimming took 0 bases from V and 5 from J, leaving 5 bases between them.